Shown below are 3 T cell receptor beta chains from a single sample sequenced in a study of T-cell memory formation after mild COVID-19. Each CDR3 protein gets one entry after TCRdb re-called the 5' RACE reads with MiXCR. The repertoire includes fewer than 700,000 distinct CDR3 sequences, 20% to 25% of them detected once, and around 8.4% sits in the top ten. Sequenced material: PBMCs or a T cell subset sorted from them (not recorded which). All receptors come from an adult woman who had mild COVID-19 (a few samples of this study predate the infection). Cell type and time point are not known.

This clonotype was seen ten or more times. V usage is TRBV5-6 and J usage is TRBJ2-3, with no clear D. Trimming pared 0 bases from V and 2 bases from J, leaving 7 bases between. This CDR3 contains 14 residues. Germline CDR1 SGHDT, CDR2 YYEEEE. CDR3 sequence reads: CASSLGYFTDTQYF. For the CDR3, the DNA is TGTGCCAGCAGCTTGGGATATTTCACAGATACGCAGTATTTT.

The rearrangement uses TRBV20-1 and TRBJ1-3; tentatively, D is TRBD1 (5 bases). Trimming removed 3 bases from V and 0 bases from J, with 12 bases in between. There are 15 residues in the CDR3. Germline V gives CDR1 DFQATT, CDR2 SNEGSKA (reference sequence). The CDR3 is CSASLGRNSGNTIYF. CDR3 bases: TGCAGTGCTAGCTTGGGGCGGAACTCTGGAAACACCATATATTTT.

This clonotype was observed a handful of times. V gene TRBV12-3 or TRBV12-4 combines with J gene TRBJ2-1, with 9 bases identical to TRBD2. This CDR3 spans 15 amino acids. V was clipped by 6 bases and J by 0 bases; unmatched bases: 3. CDR3: CASRLAGLSYNEQFF. The CDR3 nucleotides are TGTGCCAGCAGGCTAGCGGGACTCTCCTACAATGAGCAGTTCTTC.